The source of this T cell receptor beta chain is a study of beta chain features in type 1 diabetes (dated by TCRdb to the late 2010s). With regard to the full study: Mean age, gender distribution, total cell number and subset yield did not differ between patients and healthy donors. Across all samples, approximately 100 million sorted cells were examined, and cell number per subset correlated strongly with RNA yield. The study compared the TCRB repertoires of sorted circulating CD4+ T cell subsets in recently diagnosed type 1 diabetes patients with those in matched healthy donors. Whereas all 30 or so donors provided naive and central memory subsets, regulatory and stem cell-like memory subsets were isolated from just 8 patients and about 8 healthy donors. Points the paper makes about the study in general: Shorter templates might have been favored by PCR, but patient and control samples were amplified and corrected together, so both groups would have been affected equally by any skew. Because the HLA sub-analyses included only small numbers of individuals, any influence of HLA type on TCRB rearrangement was left unresolved. Because cDNA rather than genomic DNA was sequenced, highly expressing activated cells could have been over-represented, although no difference in activation and CD3 levels was found between groups. At VDJ recombination sites, type 1 diabetes patients had fewer insertions and more deleted nucleotides, which implies abnormalities in thymic rearrangement. Naive, central memory and regulatory TCRB repertoires appeared to be more alike among patients than among healthy donors. Type 1 diabetes patients showed a moderate but significant shortening of TCRB CDR3 length in all four CD4+ subsets.

A single peripheral blood draw of about 116 mL on average was collected from each donor into heparinised tubes. A BD FACSAria II and a panel including CD45RO, CCR7, CD25, CD127, CD95 and CD27 were used to sort naive, central memory, regulatory and stem cell-like memory CD4+ T cells. Every sorted population had a purity above 98%. PBMCs were separated immediately by Lymphoprep density gradient centrifugation and were stained directly, without being cultured. Samples were stained and sorted in pairs, with one healthy donor and one patient per experiment, so that batch effects were minimized. Based on the germline V gene, the CDR1 and CDR2 sequences are MDHEN and SYDVKM. The junction carries 7 bases between V and J, which are trimmed by 3 bases and 2 bases respectively. The CDR3 covers 13 residues, taking in both the cysteine and the phenylalanine. Of the read, only the CDR3 DNA is kept; its 39 bases are in frame from base 1.

The entire isolated RNA was reverse transcribed using the High Capacity cDNA Reverse Transcription Kit, and thus expressed TCRB transcripts were sequenced. Deep immunoSEQ sequencing was performed on naive, central memory and regulatory T cell samples, with an average of roughly 3.5 million total reads per sample. Sorted cells were lysed in RLT buffer and RNA was extracted with DNase-treated RNeasy Micro or Mini kits, depending on cell number. To prevent cross-contamination, each cell subset was processed individually, whereas patient and healthy donor samples were processed jointly. The immunoSEQ multiplex PCR was used to amplify TCRB sequences from cDNA, generating 87-bp fragments that spanned the CDR3 region. Sequencing of the amplicons was done on the Illumina HiSeq platform. From the authors' description of their analysis: PCR bias was computationally corrected using synthetic template baselines, reads within Hamming distance 2 were collapsed, and singletons that could not be merged were discarded. Reads were aligned against IMGT so that V, D and J genes, CDR3 length and insertions or deletions at six rearrangement sites could be assigned. Within each subset, clonotype counts were normalized to the number of sorted cells before true diversity and Gini coefficients were calculated with the tcR R package. The overlap coefficient, calculated on TCRB nucleotide sequences, was used to quantify repertoire sharing. The table was pulled from immuneACCESS by TCRdb, which kept in-frame rearrangements only. Such tables lose some clones; where checked, under half of the loss comes from unresolved V genes, and the rest has no known cause. The V and J calls and the clone size are those of that table, but D and trimming were determined from the DNA. Present in this sample are about 340,000 clones, about a tenth of which were seen just once. In total, the top ten clones hold 0.95% to 1.1% of the sample.

Comment on this clone: No antigen is known for it. No quality values exist for individual bases; no much larger clone is one base distant.

The TCR originated in a man in his thirties or forties with type 1 diabetes. The sequenced sample was central memory CD4+ T cells from blood. The chain couples TRBV28 to TRBJ2-5; no confident D gene assignment can be made. The DNA reads TGTGCCAGCAGTTTCGAAGTGCAAGAGACCCAGTACTTC. The encoded protein is CASSFEVQETQYF.